This T cell receptor (beta chain) was captured by sequencing in a study of blood T cells in healthy people across ages. PCR was performed a second time for about 6 to 11 cycles using a sample-barcoded 5' primer and a J-beta primer mix. MiXCR, applied by TCRdb to the 5' RACE reads, yields one record per CDR3 protein. The data hold about 1 million distinct CDR3 sequences, with 35% to 55% observed a single time. This TCR was sampled from a woman between 55 and 75 years old in good health. The sequencing input was blood.

The CDR3 DNA reads as TGTGCCAGCAGTGAACTGCCCGGGGAGCTGTTTTTT. Residues: CASSELPGELFF. This chain joins TRBV6-1 and TRBJ2-2; no clear D. Trimming pared 2 bases from V and 6 bases from J, leaving 4 bases between. Germline lookup yields CDR1 MNHNS and CDR2 SASEGT. The CDR3 has 12 amino acids.